One TCR beta chain is described in this entry. Produced via immunoSEQ multiplex PCR; TCRdb's table is partial and in-frame only. The data show 90,000 to 110,000 clones, 80% seen once. Trimming removed 1 base from V and 4 bases from J, with 14 bases in between. Germline CDR1 reads SGHNT; CDR2 reads YYREEE (reference sequence). The CDR3 runs to 15 residues. This specimen comes from a study of blood T cell repertoires in COVID-19. Sequencing was carried out using peripheral blood. This TCR came from a human donor in a cohort sampled during active or convalescent COVID-19. The chain combines TRBV5-4 with TRBJ2-5, with D possibly TRBD2 on 6 matching bases. In DNA form, the CDR3 reads TGTGCCAGCAGCTTGATGTCCCGGGGGATAGAGACCCAGTACTTC. Its protein is CASSLMSRGIETQYF.